This TCR beta chain was documented in a study of blood T cell repertoires in COVID-19. Data came from immunoSEQ multiplex PCR; TCRdb stores just in-frame clones and leaves some out. The sample has about 250,000 clones, about nine tenths seen once. Germline-derived CDR1 and CDR2 are MDHEN and SYDVKM. V was clipped by 5 bases and J by 0 bases; unmatched bases: 11. The CDR3 sequence is 17 residues long. This clone was seen a single time. The sequenced sample was peripheral blood. The receptor was derived from a woman aged 25 to 45 with COVID-19, enrolled during active disease. The chain recombines TRBV28 with TRBJ1-2, with 8 bases aligning to TRBD1. The CDR3 nucleotides are TGTGCCAGCAGTCCCCGAACAGGGGGAAACTCTAACTATGGCTACACCTTC. This translates into CASSPRTGGNSNYGYTF.